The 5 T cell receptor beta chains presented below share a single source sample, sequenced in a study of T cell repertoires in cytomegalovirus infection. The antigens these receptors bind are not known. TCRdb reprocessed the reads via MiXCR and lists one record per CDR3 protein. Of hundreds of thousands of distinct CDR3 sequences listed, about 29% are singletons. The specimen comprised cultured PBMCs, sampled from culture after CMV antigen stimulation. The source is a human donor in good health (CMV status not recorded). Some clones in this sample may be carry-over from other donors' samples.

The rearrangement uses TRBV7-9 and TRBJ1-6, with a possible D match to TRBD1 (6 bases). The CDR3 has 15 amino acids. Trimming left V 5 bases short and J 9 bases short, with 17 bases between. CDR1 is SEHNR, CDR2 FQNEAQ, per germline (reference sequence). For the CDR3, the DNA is TGTGCCAGCAGCCAGCTACAGGACAGAAGTTCACCCCTCCACTTT. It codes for CASSQLQDRSSPLHF.

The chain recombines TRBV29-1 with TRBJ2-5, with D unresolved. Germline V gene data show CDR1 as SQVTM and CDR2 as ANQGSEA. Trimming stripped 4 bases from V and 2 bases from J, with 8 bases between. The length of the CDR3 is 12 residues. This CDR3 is CSVGTQQETQYF. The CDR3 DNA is TGCAGCGTTGGGACCCAACAAGAGACCCAGTACTTC.

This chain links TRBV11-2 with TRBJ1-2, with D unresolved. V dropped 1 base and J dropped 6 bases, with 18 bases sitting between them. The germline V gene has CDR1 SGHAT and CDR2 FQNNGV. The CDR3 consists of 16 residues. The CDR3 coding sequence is TGTGCCAGCAGCTTAGTCCCTGCCCGATCTGAGCATGGCTACACCTTC. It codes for CASSLVPARSEHGYTF.

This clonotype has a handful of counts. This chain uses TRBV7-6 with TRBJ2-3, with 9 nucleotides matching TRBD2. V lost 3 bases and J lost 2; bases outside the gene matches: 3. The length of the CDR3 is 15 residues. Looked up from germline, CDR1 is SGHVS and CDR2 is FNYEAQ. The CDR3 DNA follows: TGTGCCAGCAGCTTGCTAGCGGGGATCACAGATACGCAGTATTTT. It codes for CASSLLAGITDTQYF.

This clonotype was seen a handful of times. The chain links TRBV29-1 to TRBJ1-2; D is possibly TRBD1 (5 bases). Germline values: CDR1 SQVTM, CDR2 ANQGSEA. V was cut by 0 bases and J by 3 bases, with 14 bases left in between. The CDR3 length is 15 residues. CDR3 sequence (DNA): TGCAGCGTTGAAGATTCCGGCAGGGTTGACTATGGCTACACCTTC. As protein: CSVEDSGRVDYGYTF.